This T cell receptor beta chain was captured by sequencing in a study of cytomegalovirus exposure and HLA in healthy donors. Findings and caveats of the study: What TCR beta sequences reportedly achieved was accurate prediction of HLA-A and HLA-B alleles in most subjects.

Points on this clone: Its antigen is not known.

In the PCR, 60 Vbeta and 13 Jbeta primers were used. Some clones are missing from TCRdb's copy, which holds only in-frame ones; the method was immunoSEQ multiplex PCR. This sample contains about 150,000 clones. The CDR3 is made up of 15 amino acids. Germline lookup yields CDR1 MNHNY and CDR2 SVGAGI (reference sequence). The V end was cut by 0 bases, the J end by 5 bases, with 11 bases between. The TCR was taken from a woman aged 50 to 60 in good health and CMV-seronegative. The chain couples TRBV6-6 to TRBJ1-5, with TRBD1 as a possible D gene (5 bases). Sequences were obtained from PBMCs. The CDR3 region is CASSYSTGLDQPQHF. The CDR3 bases are TGTGCCAGCAGTTACTCGACGGGACTCGATCAGCCCCAGCATTTT.